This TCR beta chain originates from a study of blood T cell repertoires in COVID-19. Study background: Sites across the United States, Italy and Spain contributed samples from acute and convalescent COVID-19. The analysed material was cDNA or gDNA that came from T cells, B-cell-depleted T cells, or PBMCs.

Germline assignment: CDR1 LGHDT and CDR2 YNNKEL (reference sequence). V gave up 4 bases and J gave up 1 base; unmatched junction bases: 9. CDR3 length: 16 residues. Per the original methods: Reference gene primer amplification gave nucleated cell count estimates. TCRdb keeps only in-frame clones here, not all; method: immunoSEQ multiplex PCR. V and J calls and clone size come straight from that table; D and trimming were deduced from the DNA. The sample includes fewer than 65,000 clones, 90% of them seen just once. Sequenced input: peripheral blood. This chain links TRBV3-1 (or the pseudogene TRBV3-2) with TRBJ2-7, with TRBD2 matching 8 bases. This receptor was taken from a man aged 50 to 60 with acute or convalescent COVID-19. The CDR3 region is CASSPWGAGDSYEQYF. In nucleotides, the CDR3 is TGTGCCAGCAGCCCTTGGGGAGCGGGAGATTCCTACGAGCAGTACTTC.